Each of the 15 T cell receptor beta chains below was sequenced from the same sample in a study of metastatic and nonmetastatic thyroid tumors. TCRdb re-called the PCR reads via MiXCR. The sample lists about 8,600 clones, over 25% occurring once. Nobody among the patients had been given any treatment before thyroid surgery. Source material: adjacent normal tissue. Receptor source: a female donor with papillary thyroid cancer or a benign thyroid nodule (not recorded which). Some clones in this sample may be carry-over from other donors' samples.

This clone was observed a single time. The junction departs from the called germline gene at one end, perhaps through a read error. The chain couples TRBV7-7 to TRBJ2-3; D is possibly TRBD1 (6 bases). CDR3 length: 13 residues. Looked up from germline, CDR1 is SSHAT and CDR2 is FNYEAQ (reference sequence). The CDR3 sequence: CASSLAQGDTQYF. CDR3 nucleotides: TGTGCTAGCAGCTTAGCCCAGGGGGATACGCAGTATTTT.

This sequence joins TRBV9 and TRBJ2-1; 9 bases agree with TRBD2. CDR1 is SGDLS, CDR2 YYNGEE, per germline. This CDR3 region has 16 residues. V lost 4 bases, J lost 6 bases, and 11 bases stayed unmatched. In nucleotides, the CDR3 is TGTGCCAGCAGCTCTCGGACTAGCGAGATTCGCAATGAGCAGTTCTTC. Translation gives CASSSRTSEIRNEQFF.

CDR3 nucleotide sequence: TGCAGTGCTCACCCGGAAGGGACAGGGGTTCAGGAGACCCAGTACTTC. It is translated as CSAHPEGTGVQETQYF. J is TRBJ2-5 and V is TRBV20-1, with 10 positions matching TRBD1. V gave up 5 bases and J gave up 5 bases; unmatched junction bases: 14. Looked up from germline, CDR1 is DFQATT and CDR2 is SNEGSKA (reference sequence). The CDR3 has 16 residues.

The sample holds many counts of this clone. Other DNA sequences in the sample encode the same CDR3. The gene calls are TRBV9 and TRBJ1-1; D unclear. In germline, CDR1 is SGDLS, CDR2 YYNGEE. Trimming cost V 3 bases and J 1 base, with 10 bases left between them. The CDR3 has 14 residues. The CDR3 loop reads CASSARPQNTEAFF. The CDR3 region has the DNA TGTGCCAGCAGCGCGAGGCCCCAGAACACTGAAGCTTTCTTT.

This clone is judged medium-sized. The CDR3 sequence is CASSPGRVPYEQYF. For the CDR3, the DNA is TGTGCCAGCAGCCCTGGTAGGGTTCCCTACGAGCAGTACTTC. The genes are TRBV7-8 and TRBJ2-7; D is uncertain. The V and J ends lost 5 bases and 2 bases respectively, with 13 bases between them. The V gene's germline CDR1 is SGHVS and CDR2 FQNEAQ. The CDR3 covers 14 residues.

This clone appeared a single time. This rearrangement joins TRBV20-1 to TRBJ1-5; 10 bases are shared with TRBD1. The CDR3 runs to 16 residues. V was pared by 1 base and J by 5 bases, with 8 bases of the junction left unmatched. Germline V gives CDR1 DFQATT, CDR2 SNEGSKA (reference sequence). CDR3 DNA sequence: TGCAGTGCTAGAGTGGGGGACAGGGGTTTTGATCAGCCCCAGCATTTT. It is translated as CSARVGDRGFDQPQHF.

This clone turned up a few times. The chain recombines TRBV20-1 with TRBJ2-7; D is possibly TRBD1 (5 bases). Trimming pared 8 bases from V and 3 bases from J, leaving 14 bases between. The germline V gene encodes CDR1 DFQATT and CDR2 SNEGSKA (reference sequence). This CDR3 has 12 residues. DNA for the CDR3: TGCAGTAAAACGGACATTAGCTACGAGCAGTACTTC. Amino acids: CSKTDISYEQYF.

By share, this clone ranks as medium-sized (0.01 to 0.1%). The V and J genes are TRBV7-9 and TRBJ2-7, with TRBD1 identical over 11 bases. V was clipped by 5 bases and J by 3 bases; unmatched bases: 3. CDR3 length: 14 amino acids. Germline CDR1 and CDR2: SEHNR and FQNEAQ (reference sequence). CDR3 protein: CASSPGTGGYEQYF. Here the CDR3 DNA reads TGTGCCAGCAGCCCCGGGACAGGGGGCTACGAGCAGTACTTC.

The sample holds many counts of this clone. This CDR3 reads CASRPRGGSAEAFF. The CDR3 DNA reads TGTGCCAGTAGACCCAGGGGGGGGAGCGCTGAAGCTTTCTTT. The rearrangement uses TRBV19 and TRBJ1-1; the match to TRBD1 covers 7 bases. CDR3 size: 14 residues. Per germline, CDR1 LNHDA and CDR2 SQIVND (reference sequence). With V trimmed by 6 bases and J by 6 bases, 10 bases remained unmatched.

This clone was observed at least ten times. This chain links TRBV19 with TRBJ2-3, with TRBD2 as a possible D gene (6 bases). The CDR3 totals 14 residues. CDR1 and CDR2 (germline): LNHDA, SQIVND (reference sequence). Trimming removed 4 bases from V and 3 bases from J, with 11 bases in between. This chain's CDR3 is CASSRGGTTDTQYF. The DNA for the CDR3 is TGTGCCAGTAGTAGAGGCGGGACGACAGATACGCAGTATTTT.

This clone has ten or more counts. A read error is possible here, since a much larger clone lies one base away. The rearrangement joins TRBV30 to TRBJ1-2; D possibly corresponds to TRBD1 (6 bases). CDR1 GTSNPN and CDR2 SVGIG come from the germline V gene (reference sequence). Trimming cost V 2 bases and J 7 bases, with 17 bases left between them. CDR3 length: 14 amino acids. CDR3 nucleotides: TGTGCCTGGAGTCTCGCAGGGGTCCACTGTGGCTACACCTTC. It yields the protein CAWSLAGVHCGYTF.

The V and J genes are TRBV20-1 and TRBJ1-6, with a weak D call TRBD1 (5 bases). The ends were cut back, 1 base at V and 6 bases at J, with 7 bases in the middle. This CDR3 contains 13 residues. Germline V CDR1 and CDR2: DFQATT, SNEGSKA (reference sequence). The CDR3 loop is CSARGTSNSPLHF. The CDR3, as DNA: TGCAGTGCTAGAGGGACAAGTAATTCACCCCTCCACTTT.

This clone appeared many times. The chain employs TRBV3-1 and TRBJ2-3, with a tentative D call TRBD2 (5 bases). The CDR3 runs to 12 residues. Trimming cost V 2 bases and J 7 bases, with 7 bases left between them. Germline-derived CDR1 and CDR2 are LGHDT and YNNKEL (reference sequence). CDR3 nucleotide sequence: TGTGCCAGCAGCCAAAGCGGCTATACGCAGTATTTT. Its translation: CASSQSGYTQYF.

This clone was seen many times. This chain joins TRBV5-8 and TRBJ2-3; 7 bases line up with TRBD2. The junction had 8 bases not matched to a gene; V was cut back by 3 bases and J by 1 base. Germline CDR1 and CDR2: SGHTS and YDEGEE. The CDR3 is 16 amino acids. The CDR3 DNA reads as TGTGCCAGCAGCTCCCTAGCGGTCGTGGGCACAGATACGCAGTATTTT. This codes for CASSSLAVVGTDTQYF.

This sequence joins TRBV7-9 and TRBJ2-7, with D uncertain. The CDR3 is 13 residues long. CDR1 SEHNR and CDR2 FQNEAQ come from the germline V gene (reference sequence). The V end was cut by 3 bases, the J end by 5 bases, with 11 bases between. The CDR3 DNA reads TGTGCCAGCAGCTTCACACAATCCCACGAGCAGTACTTC. Encoded protein: CASSFTQSHEQYF.